These T cell receptor beta chains were read from a single sample in a study of cytomegalovirus exposure and HLA in healthy donors. Here immunoSEQ multiplex PCR was the method, and the copy in TCRdb shows in-frame clones only, minus some. The data hold about 150,000 clones, with approximately 90% observed a single time. Sequences were obtained from PBMCs. Receptors originate from a man between 18 and 35 years old in good health and CMV-seronegative. The CDR3 runs from the conserved cysteine through the conserved F or W. The order of the fields is clone size, V gene, J gene, D gene, CDR3 protein, CDR3 DNA. The D gene is left open where the match is weak. Rows may omit the clone size; those that give it use once, few, many or a size class.

.	TRBV11-2	TRBJ2-1	.	CASSSGSGFNEQFF	TGTGCCAGCAGCTCAGGGTCTGGATTCAATGAGCAGTTCTTC
.	TRBV6-5	TRBJ1-1	.	CASGRQDEAFF	TGTGCCAGCGGGAGACAGGATGAAGCTTTCTTT
.	TRBV27	TRBJ1-6	.	CASGGLSYNSPLHF	TGTGCCAGCGGGGGACTGAGTTATAATTCACCCCTCCACTTT
.	TRBV2	TRBJ2-2	.	CASSEKTGITGELFF	TGTGCCAGCAGTGAAAAAACAGGGATCACCGGGGAGCTGTTTTTT
.	TRBV5-1	TRBJ1-1	.	CASSLRSGDTEAFF	TGCGCCAGCAGCTTGAGGTCGGGAGACACTGAAGCTTTCTTT
once	TRBV5-1	TRBJ2-7	TRBD1	CASSVTGGYEQYF	TGCGCCAGCAGCGTTACAGGGGGCTACGAGCAGTACTTC
once	TRBV27	TRBJ2-7	.	CASSLARASYEQYF	TGTGCCAGCAGTTTGGCCAGGGCCTCCTACGAGCAGTACTTC
.	TRBV7-2	TRBJ1-1	TRBD1	CASSRGQAATEAFF	TGTGCCAGCAGTCGGGGACAGGCCGCCACTGAAGCTTTCTTT
once	TRBV19	TRBJ1-1	TRBD1	CASSIAGQLNTEAFF	TGTGCCAGTAGTATAGCGGGACAGCTGAACACTGAAGCTTTCTTT
.	TRBV5-1	TRBJ2-5	.	CASSFSLGETQYF	TGCGCCAGCAGCTTTTCACTCGGAGAGACCCAGTACTTC
.	TRBV19	TRBJ1-2	TRBD1	CASSQRTGAYGGYTF	TGTGCCAGTAGTCAAAGGACAGGGGCGTACGGGGGCTACACCTTC
.	TRBV6-1	TRBJ1-5	.	CASSEALAGSGNQPQHF	TGTGCCAGCAGTGAAGCGCTGGCAGGGTCTGGAAATCAGCCCCAGCATTTT
.	TRBV6-6	TRBJ2-7	.	CASRAPGPPYEQYF	TGTGCCAGCAGGGCACCGGGTCCCCCCTACGAGCAGTACTTC
.	TRBV19	TRBJ2-1	.	CASSPGVTHNEQFF	TGTGCCAGTAGTCCCGGAGTGACTCACAATGAGCAGTTCTTC
.	TRBV5-6	TRBJ1-1	.	CASSLRLRGWTEAFF	TGTGCCAGCAGCTTGAGGCTGCGGGGGTGGACTGAAGCTTTCTTT
.	TRBV19	TRBJ2-2	.	CASRRTRTGELFF	TGTGCCAGTAGACGGACTCGAACCGGGGAGCTGTTTTTT
.	TRBV18	TRBJ1-4	.	CASSPSDPRGSPNEKLFF	TGTGCCAGCTCACCGTCGGACCCCAGGGGAAGTCCTAATGAAAAACTGTTTTTT
.	TRBV7-2	TRBJ2-7	TRBD1	CASSIWDRGAGEQYF	TGTGCCAGCAGCATATGGGACAGGGGGGCGGGGGAGCAGTACTTC
.	TRBV27	TRBJ1-2	TRBD1	CASSTTGTGGEGYTF	TGTGCCAGCAGTACGACCGGTACAGGGGGCGAAGGCTACACCTTC
.	TRBV6-6	TRBJ1-1	.	CASSPGVGGTEAFF	TGTGCCAGCAGCCCAGGTGTAGGAGGGACTGAAGCTTTCTTT
once	TRBV6-5	TRBJ1-4	.	CATMAEKLFF	TGTGCCACCATGGCAGAAAAACTGTTTTTT
.	TRBV27	TRBJ2-7	.	CASSTGTLTYEQYF	TGTGCCAGCAGTACCGGGACACTAACCTACGAGCAGTACTTC
.	TRBV5-1	TRBJ1-5	.	CASSLAADGSPQHF	TGCGCCAGCAGCTTGGCGGCCGACGGGAGCCCCCAGCATTTT